The present T cell receptor (beta chain) was sequenced within a study of blood T cell repertoires in COVID-19. Study background: Samples representing acute and convalescent COVID-19 were sourced from the United States, Italy and Spain. PBMCs, B-cell-depleted T cells, or T cells were the source of the cDNA or gDNA that made up the material.

From germline, CDR1 is MNHEY and CDR2 SVGEGT. V dropped 3 bases and J dropped 0 bases, with 18 bases sitting between them. This CDR3 is 19 amino acids long. This clone was recorded only once. In the authors' workflow: Nucleated cell counts were estimated from reference gene primer amplification. The assay was immunoSEQ multiplex PCR, and TCRdb's table has in-frame clones only and misses some. V and J calls and clone size are copied from that table; D and trimming were computed from the DNA. The sample records about 140,000 clones, 80% to 90% being singletons. The chain links TRBV6-2 or TRBV6-3 to TRBJ2-6, with a possible D match to TRBD1 (5 bases). The sequenced material came from peripheral blood. The receptor comes from a woman aged 55-70 years with active COVID-19. CDR3 in amino acids: CASSYAPSDSYSGANVLTF. DNA of the CDR3: TGTGCCAGCAGTTATGCCCCCTCCGACAGTTACTCTGGGGCCAACGTCCTGACTTTC.